This T cell receptor (beta chain) was sequenced during a study of T cell changes during pregnancy in multiple sclerosis. Clones were read by immunoSEQ multiplex PCR, and TCRdb kept only the in-frame ones, dropping some. The profile shows approximately 52,000 clones, around 92% of them singletons. The TCR was taken from a female donor with multiple sclerosis, enrolled in a pregnancy study. Sample: CD4+ T cells from peripheral blood mononuclear cells, taken in the third trimester of pregnancy.

In DNA, the CDR3 is TGTGCCAGCAGGACGGGGGACTATGGCTACACCTTC. Protein sequence: CASRTGDYGYTF. The chain couples TRBV27 to TRBJ1-2; D might be TRBD1 (5 bases). There are 12 residues in the CDR3. The germline CDR1 and CDR2 sequences are MNHEY and SMNVEV (reference sequence). Trimming took 6 bases from V and 3 from J, leaving 8 bases between them.